These T cell receptor beta chains were read from a single sample in a study of CD8 T cells in Susac syndrome. A single record per CDR3 protein comes from TCRdb applying MiXCR to the immunoSEQ multiplex PCR reads. The sample yields just over 80,000 distinct CDR3 sequences, roughly 94% seen once. Sequenced input: CD8+ T cells from PBMCs. Receptor source: a human donor in good health. CDR3s include the opening cysteine and the closing phenylalanine or tryptophan. Each record gives: J gene, D gene, clone size, V gene, CDR3 protein, CDR3 DNA. D genes are given only for firm matches. Clone size is stated in some rows and not others, as once, few, many or a class when expanded.

j_gene: TRBJ1-1; d_gene: NA; abundance: NA; v_gene: TRBV5-4; CDR3aa: CASSLGGTPNTEAFF; CDR3nt: TGTGCCAGCAGCCTCGGAGGAACCCCGAACACTGAAGCTTTCTTT
j_gene: TRBJ2-1; d_gene: NA; abundance: few; v_gene: TRBV5-5; CDR3aa: CASSLAGEQFF; CDR3nt: TGTGCCAGCAGCTTGGCAGGGGAGCAGTTCTTC
j_gene: TRBJ2-1; d_gene: NA; abundance: NA; v_gene: TRBV6-2/TRBV6-3; CDR3aa: CASSYRGGTYNEQFF; CDR3nt: TGTGCCAGCAGTTACCGTGGCGGGACATACAATGAGCAGTTCTTC
j_gene: TRBJ2-4; d_gene: NA; abundance: NA; v_gene: TRBV11-2; CDR3aa: CASSLQTIQYF; CDR3nt: TGTGCCAGCAGCTTACAAACCATTCAGTACTTC
j_gene: TRBJ2-2; d_gene: NA; abundance: NA; v_gene: TRBV29-1; CDR3aa: CSVVAPNTGELFF; CDR3nt: TGCAGCGTTGTAGCCCCGAACACCGGGGAGCTGTTTTTT
j_gene: TRBJ1-1; d_gene: NA; abundance: NA; v_gene: TRBV6-5; CDR3aa: CASSYQTGFEAFF; CDR3nt: TGTGCCAGCAGTTACCAAACTGGGTTTGAAGCTTTCTTT
j_gene: TRBJ2-5; d_gene: NA; abundance: NA; v_gene: TRBV5-1; CDR3aa: CASSLRLAEGETQYF; CDR3nt: TGCGCCAGCAGCTTGCGGTTAGCGGAGGGGGAGACCCAGTACTTC
j_gene: TRBJ2-5; d_gene: TRBD1; abundance: NA; v_gene: TRBV7-6; CDR3aa: CASSLSPPGTGPETQYF; CDR3nt: TGTGCCAGCAGCTTATCCCCTCCCGGGACAGGCCCCGAGACCCAGTACTTC
j_gene: TRBJ2-2; d_gene: TRBD1; abundance: NA; v_gene: TRBV29-1; CDR3aa: CSAPGTGGTGELFF; CDR3nt: TGCAGCGCCCCCGGGACAGGGGGCACCGGGGAGCTGTTTTTT
j_gene: TRBJ2-3; d_gene: TRBD1; abundance: NA; v_gene: TRBV12-3/TRBV12-4; CDR3aa: CASSRRQGADTQYF; CDR3nt: TGTGCCAGCAGTCGCAGACAGGGAGCAGATACGCAGTATTTT
j_gene: TRBJ2-5; d_gene: TRBD2; abundance: NA; v_gene: TRBV4-1; CDR3aa: CASSLPGLAGAGETQYF; CDR3nt: TGCGCCAGCAGCCTCCCGGGACTAGCGGGGGCAGGAGAGACCCAGTACTTC
j_gene: TRBJ1-2; d_gene: NA; abundance: NA; v_gene: TRBV12-3/TRBV12-4; CDR3aa: CASSLGPGPGYTF; CDR3nt: TGTGCCAGCAGTTTAGGTCCGGGGCCGGGCTACACCTTC
j_gene: TRBJ2-2; d_gene: NA; abundance: NA; v_gene: TRBV6-1; CDR3aa: CASSSLSGTANTGELFF; CDR3nt: TGTGCCAGCAGCTCATTGTCCGGGACTGCGAACACCGGGGAGCTGTTTTTT
j_gene: TRBJ1-2; d_gene: NA; abundance: NA; v_gene: TRBV27; CDR3aa: CAALGIYGYTF; CDR3nt: TGTGCCGCTTTAGGGATATATGGCTACACCTTC
j_gene: TRBJ1-1; d_gene: NA; abundance: NA; v_gene: TRBV29-1; CDR3aa: CSVEGLEAFF; CDR3nt: TGCAGCGTTGAAGGGCTTGAAGCTTTCTTT